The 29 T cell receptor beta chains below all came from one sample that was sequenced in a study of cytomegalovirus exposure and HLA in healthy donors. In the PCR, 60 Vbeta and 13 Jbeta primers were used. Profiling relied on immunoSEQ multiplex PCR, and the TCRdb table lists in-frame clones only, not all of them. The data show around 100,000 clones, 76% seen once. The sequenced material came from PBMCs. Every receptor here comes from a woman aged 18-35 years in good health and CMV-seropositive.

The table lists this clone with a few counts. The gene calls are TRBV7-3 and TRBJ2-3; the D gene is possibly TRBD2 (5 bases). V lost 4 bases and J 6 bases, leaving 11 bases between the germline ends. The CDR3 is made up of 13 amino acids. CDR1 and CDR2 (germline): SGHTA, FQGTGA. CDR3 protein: CASSYSSGDTQYF. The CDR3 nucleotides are TGTGCCAGCAGCTATTCTTCGGGGGATACGCAGTATTTT.

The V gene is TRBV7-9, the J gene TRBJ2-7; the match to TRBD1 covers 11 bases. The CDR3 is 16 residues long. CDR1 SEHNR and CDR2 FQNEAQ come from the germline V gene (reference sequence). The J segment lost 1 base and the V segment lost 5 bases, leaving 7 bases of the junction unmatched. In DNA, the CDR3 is TGTGCCAGCAGCGGCCGGGACAGGGGGTATTCCTACGAGCAGTACTTC. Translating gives CASSGRDRGYSYEQYF.

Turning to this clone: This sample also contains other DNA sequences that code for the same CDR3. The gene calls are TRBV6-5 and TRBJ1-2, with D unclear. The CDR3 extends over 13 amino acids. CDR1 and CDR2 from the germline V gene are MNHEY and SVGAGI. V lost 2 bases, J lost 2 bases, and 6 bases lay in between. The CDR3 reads CASSYGGNYGYTF. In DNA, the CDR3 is TGTGCCAGCAGTTACGGCGGGAACTATGGCTACACCTTC.

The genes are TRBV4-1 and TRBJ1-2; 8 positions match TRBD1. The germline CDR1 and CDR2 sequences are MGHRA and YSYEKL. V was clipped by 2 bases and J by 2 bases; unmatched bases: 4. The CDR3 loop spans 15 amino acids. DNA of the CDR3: TGCGCCAGCAGCCAACCGGGACAGGCGAACTATGGCTACACCTTC. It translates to CASSQPGQANYGYTF.

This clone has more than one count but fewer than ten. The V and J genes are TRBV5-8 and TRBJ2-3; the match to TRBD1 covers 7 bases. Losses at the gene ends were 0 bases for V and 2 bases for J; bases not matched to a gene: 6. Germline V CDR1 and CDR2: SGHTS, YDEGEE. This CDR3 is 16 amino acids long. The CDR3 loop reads CASSLGGRGTTDTQYF. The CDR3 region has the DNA TGTGCCAGCAGCTTGGGTGGCAGGGGGACCACAGATACGCAGTATTTT.

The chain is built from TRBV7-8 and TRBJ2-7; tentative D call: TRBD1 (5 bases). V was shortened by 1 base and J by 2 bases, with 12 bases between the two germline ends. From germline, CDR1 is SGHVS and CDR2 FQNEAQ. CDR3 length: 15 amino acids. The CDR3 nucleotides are TGTGCCAGCAGCTTAGGTCAGGGTATTCCCTACGAGCAGTACTTC. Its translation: CASSLGQGIPYEQYF.

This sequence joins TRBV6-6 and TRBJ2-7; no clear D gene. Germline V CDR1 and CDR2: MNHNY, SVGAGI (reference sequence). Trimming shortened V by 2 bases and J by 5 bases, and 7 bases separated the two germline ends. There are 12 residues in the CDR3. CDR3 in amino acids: CASSYVVHEQYF. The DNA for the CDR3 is TGTGCCAGCAGTTACGTAGTGCACGAGCAGTACTTC.

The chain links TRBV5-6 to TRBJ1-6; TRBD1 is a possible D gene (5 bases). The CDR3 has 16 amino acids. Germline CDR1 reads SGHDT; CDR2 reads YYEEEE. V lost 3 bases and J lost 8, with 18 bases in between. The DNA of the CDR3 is TGTGCCAGCAGCTCGACCAAACAGGCAGCATATTCACCCCTCCACTTT. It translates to CASSSTKQAAYSPLHF.

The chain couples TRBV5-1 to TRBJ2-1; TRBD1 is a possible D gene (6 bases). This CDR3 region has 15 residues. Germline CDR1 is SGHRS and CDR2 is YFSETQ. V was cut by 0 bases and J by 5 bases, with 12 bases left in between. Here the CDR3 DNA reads TGCGCCAGCAGCTTGGACGGACAGATTGACAATGAGCAGTTCTTC. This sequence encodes CASSLDGQIDNEQFF. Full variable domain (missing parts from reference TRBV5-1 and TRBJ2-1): KAGVTQTPRYLIKTRGQQVTLSCSPISGHRSVSWYQQTPGQGLQFLFEYFSETQRNKGNFPGRFSGRQFSNSRSEMNVSTLELGDSALYLCASSLDGQIDNEQFFGPGTRLTVL.

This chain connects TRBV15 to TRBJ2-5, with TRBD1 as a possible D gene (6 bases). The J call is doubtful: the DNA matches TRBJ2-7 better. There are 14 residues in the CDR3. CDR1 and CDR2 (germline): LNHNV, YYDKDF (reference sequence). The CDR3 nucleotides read TGTGCCACCAGCCCCGACAGGATAAACTACGAGCAGTACTTC. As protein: CATSPDRINYEQYF.

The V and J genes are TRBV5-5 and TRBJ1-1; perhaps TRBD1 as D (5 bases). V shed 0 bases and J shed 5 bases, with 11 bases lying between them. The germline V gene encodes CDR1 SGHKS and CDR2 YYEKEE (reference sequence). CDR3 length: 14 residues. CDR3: CASSLAGYLTEAFF. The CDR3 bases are TGTGCCAGCAGCTTGGCAGGGTATCTGACTGAAGCTTTCTTT.

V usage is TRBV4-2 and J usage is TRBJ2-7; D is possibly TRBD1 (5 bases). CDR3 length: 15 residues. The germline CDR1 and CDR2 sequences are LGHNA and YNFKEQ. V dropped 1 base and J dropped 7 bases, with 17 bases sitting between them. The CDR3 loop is CASSQGGRTPSEQYF. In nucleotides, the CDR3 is TGTGCCAGCAGCCAAGGCGGCAGGACACCATCGGAGCAGTACTTC.

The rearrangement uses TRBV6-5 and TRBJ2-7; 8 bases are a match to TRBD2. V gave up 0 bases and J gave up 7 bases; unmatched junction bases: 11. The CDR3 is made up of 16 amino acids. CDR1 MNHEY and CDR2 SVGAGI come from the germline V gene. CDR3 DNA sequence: TGTGCCAGCAGTTACTCTGACGGGAGGGCCTTCTGGGAGCAGTACTTC. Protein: CASSYSDGRAFWEQYF.

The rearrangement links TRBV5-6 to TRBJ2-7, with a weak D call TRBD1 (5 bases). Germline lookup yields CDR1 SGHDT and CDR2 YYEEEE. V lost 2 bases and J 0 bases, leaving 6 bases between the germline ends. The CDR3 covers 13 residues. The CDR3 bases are TGTGCCAGCAGCTTCGACAGCTCCTACGAGCAGTACTTC. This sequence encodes CASSFDSSYEQYF.

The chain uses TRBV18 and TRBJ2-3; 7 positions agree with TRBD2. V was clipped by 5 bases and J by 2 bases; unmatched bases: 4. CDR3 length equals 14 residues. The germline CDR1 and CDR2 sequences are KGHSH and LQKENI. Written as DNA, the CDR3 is TGTGCCAGCTCAGCTACTAGCGACACAGATACGCAGTATTTT. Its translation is CASSATSDTDTQYF.

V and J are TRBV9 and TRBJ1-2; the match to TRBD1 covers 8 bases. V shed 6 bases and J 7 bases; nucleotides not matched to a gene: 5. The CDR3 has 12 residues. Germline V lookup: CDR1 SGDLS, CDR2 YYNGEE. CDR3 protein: CASTRQGFGYTF. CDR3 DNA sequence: TGTGCCAGCACCAGACAGGGGTTTGGCTACACCTTC.

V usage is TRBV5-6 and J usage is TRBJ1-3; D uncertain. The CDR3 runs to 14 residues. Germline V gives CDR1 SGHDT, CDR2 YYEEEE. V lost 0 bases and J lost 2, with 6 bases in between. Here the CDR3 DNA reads TGTGCCAGCAGCTTGGGCCAGGCTGGAAACACCATATATTTT. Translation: CASSLGQAGNTIYF.

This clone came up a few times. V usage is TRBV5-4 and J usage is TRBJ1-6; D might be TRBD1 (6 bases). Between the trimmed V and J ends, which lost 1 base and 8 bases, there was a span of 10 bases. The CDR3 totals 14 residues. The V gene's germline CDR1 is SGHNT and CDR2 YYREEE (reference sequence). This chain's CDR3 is CASSLQSGDSPLHF. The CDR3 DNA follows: TGTGCCAGCAGCTTGCAATCAGGGGATTCACCCCTCCACTTT.

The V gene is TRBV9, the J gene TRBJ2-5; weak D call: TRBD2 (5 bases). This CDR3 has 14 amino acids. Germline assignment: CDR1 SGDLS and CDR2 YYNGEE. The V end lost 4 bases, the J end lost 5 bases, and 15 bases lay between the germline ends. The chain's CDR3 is CASSFGIQRETQYF. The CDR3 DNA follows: TGTGCCAGCAGCTTTGGGATACAGCGGGAGACCCAGTACTTC.

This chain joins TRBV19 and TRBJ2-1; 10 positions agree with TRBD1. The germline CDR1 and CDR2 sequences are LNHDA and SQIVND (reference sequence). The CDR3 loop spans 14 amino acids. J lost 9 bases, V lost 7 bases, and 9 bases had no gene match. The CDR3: CASTLTGGMGEQFF. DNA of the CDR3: TGTGCCAGTACCCTGACAGGGGGCATGGGTGAGCAGTTCTTC. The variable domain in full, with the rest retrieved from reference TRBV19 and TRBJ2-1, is DGGITQSPKYLFRKEGQNVTLSCEQNLNHDAMYWYRQDPGQGLRLIYYSQIVNDFQKGDIAEGYSVSREKKESFPLTVTSAQKNPTAFYLCASTLTGGMGEQFFGPGTRLTVL.

CDR3 DNA: TGCGCCAGCAGCTCCATAGAGACTAGCGGGAGCAATTGGCAGTTCTTC. It codes for CASSSIETSGSNWQFF. The chain links TRBV5-1 to TRBJ2-1, with TRBD2 identical over 12 bases. Trimming cost V 3 bases and J 12 bases; bases outside gene matches: 13. The germline V gene encodes CDR1 SGHRS and CDR2 YFSETQ. The CDR3 covers 16 residues.

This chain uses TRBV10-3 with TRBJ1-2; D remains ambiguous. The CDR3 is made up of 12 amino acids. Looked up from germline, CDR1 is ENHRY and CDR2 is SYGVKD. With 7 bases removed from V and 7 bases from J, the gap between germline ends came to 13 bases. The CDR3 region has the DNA TGTGCCATCACTAACGATGCGGGTGGCTACACCTTC. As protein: CAITNDAGGYTF.

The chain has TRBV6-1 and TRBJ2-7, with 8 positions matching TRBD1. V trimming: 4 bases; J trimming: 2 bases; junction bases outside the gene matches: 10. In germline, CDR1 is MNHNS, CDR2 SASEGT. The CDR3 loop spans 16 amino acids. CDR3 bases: TGTGCCAGCAGTGCTAAACCGGGACAGGAAACCTACGAGCAGTACTTC. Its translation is CASSAKPGQETYEQYF.

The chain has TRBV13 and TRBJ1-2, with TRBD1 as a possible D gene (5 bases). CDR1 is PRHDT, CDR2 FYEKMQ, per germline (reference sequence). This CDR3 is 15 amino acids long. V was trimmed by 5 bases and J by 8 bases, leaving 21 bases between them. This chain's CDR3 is CASSVPGQPSRGYTF. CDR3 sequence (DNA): TGTGCCAGCAGCGTTCCAGGGCAGCCGTCTAGAGGCTACACCTTC.

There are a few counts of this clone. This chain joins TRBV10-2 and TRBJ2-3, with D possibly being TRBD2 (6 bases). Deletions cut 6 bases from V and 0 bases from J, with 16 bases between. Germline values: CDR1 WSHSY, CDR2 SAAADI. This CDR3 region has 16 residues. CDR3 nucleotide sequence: TGCGCCAGCAGCTGGGGGACTGTTACTAGCACAGATACGCAGTATTTT. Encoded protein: CASSWGTVTSTDTQYF.

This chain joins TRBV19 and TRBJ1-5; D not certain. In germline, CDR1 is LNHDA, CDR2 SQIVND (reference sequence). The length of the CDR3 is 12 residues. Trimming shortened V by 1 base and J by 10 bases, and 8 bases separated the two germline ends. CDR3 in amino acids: CASSIARRPQHF. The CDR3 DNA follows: TGTGCCAGTAGTATAGCCCGGAGACCCCAGCATTTT.

CDR3 protein: CASSSTSGRFENNEQFF. The DNA of the CDR3 is TGTGCCAGCAGCTCCACTAGCGGGAGGTTTGAAAACAATGAGCAGTTCTTC. The rearrangement uses TRBV13 and TRBJ2-1; 12 nucleotides align to TRBD2. V lost 4 bases and J lost 5; bases outside the gene matches: 9. The CDR3 contains 17 residues. The germline gives CDR1 PRHDT, CDR2 FYEKMQ (reference sequence).

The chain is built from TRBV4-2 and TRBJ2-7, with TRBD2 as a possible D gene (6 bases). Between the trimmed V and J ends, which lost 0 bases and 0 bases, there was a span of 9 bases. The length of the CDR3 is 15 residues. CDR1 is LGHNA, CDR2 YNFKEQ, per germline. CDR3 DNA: TGTGCCAGCAGCCAAGATCTCGGGGGCTCCTACGAGCAGTACTTC. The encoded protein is CASSQDLGGSYEQYF.

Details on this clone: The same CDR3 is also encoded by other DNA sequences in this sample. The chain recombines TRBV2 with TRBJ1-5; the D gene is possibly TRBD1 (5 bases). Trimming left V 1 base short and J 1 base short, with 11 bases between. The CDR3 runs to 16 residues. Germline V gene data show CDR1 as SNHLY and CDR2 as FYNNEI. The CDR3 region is CASSEGGRRSNQPQHF. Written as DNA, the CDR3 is TGTGCCAGCAGTGAAGGGGGCAGAAGGAGCAATCAGCCCCAGCATTTT.